A selection of T cell receptor beta chains follows, all from one sample in a study of T cell changes during pregnancy in multiple sclerosis. TCRdb's table, derived via immunoSEQ multiplex PCR, lists solely in-frame clones and lacks some. The sample has some 97,000 clones, around 90% seen once. This material consisted of peripheral blood, taken in the second trimester of pregnancy. These receptors all stem from a female donor with multiple sclerosis, enrolled in a pregnancy study. Both conserved end residues are trimmed from each CDR3. Some rows have no size entry. The others give once, few or many, or a class for an expanded clone.

V gene	J gene	CDR3 length	clone size	CDR3 protein
TRBV2	TRBJ2-7	13	-	ASSEGSVPPYEQY
TRBV6-5	TRBJ1-2	12	-	ASSSGLANYGYT
TRBV19	TRBJ1-1	11	once	ASTRDRNTEAF
TRBV19	TRBJ2-5	13	once	ASSSRRQVQETQY
TRBV9	TRBJ1-3	13	-	ASSLDWGSGNTIY
TRBV5-4	TRBJ1-2	11	-	ASSLRGGYGYT
TRBV7-2	TRBJ2-2	14	-	ASSSTSGGDTGELF
TRBV7-9	TRBJ1-1	11	-	ASRQGENTEAF
TRBV7-2	TRBJ2-1	13	-	ASSPTGWNYNEQF
TRBV19	TRBJ1-3	13	-	ASSIRPQGGSTIY